This TCR beta chain was documented in a study of blood T cell repertoires in COVID-19. Original processing notes: Amplification of reference gene primers provided the estimated nucleated cell counts. Only in-frame clones appear in the TCRdb table, and some are missing; sequencing was by immunoSEQ multiplex PCR. V, J and clone size are taken as reported in that table, and D and trimming were inferred from the DNA itself. The sample has 250,000 or so clones; around 88% are singletons. This clone has more than one count but fewer than ten. The sample taken for sequencing was peripheral blood. The clonotype originates from a young woman with COVID-19, enrolled during active disease.

This CDR3 reads CASSFGLAGGRNEQFF. CDR3 in DNA: TGTGCCAGCAGCTTTGGGCTAGCGGGGGGGCGGAATGAGCAGTTCTTC. This chain links TRBV5-4 with TRBJ2-1; 12 nucleotides align to TRBD2. The junction had 7 bases not matched to a gene; V was cut back by 2 bases and J by 7 bases. Germline V lookup: CDR1 SGHNT, CDR2 YYREEE (reference sequence). This CDR3 contains 16 residues.